Given below is one TCR beta chain in context. PCR amplification relied on 60 Vbeta primers (plus 13 Jbeta primers). The repertoire was sequenced with immunoSEQ multiplex PCR; TCRdb's copy has only in-frame clones and lacks some. The sample records 270,000 or so clones, about nine tenths being singletons. The sample is drawn from a study of cytomegalovirus exposure and HLA in healthy donors. The germline V gene has CDR1 SGHRS and CDR2 YFSETQ. This CDR3 spans 13 amino acids. With V trimmed by 5 bases and J by 5 bases, 6 bases remained unmatched. The clonotype originates from a man between 35 and 55 years old in good health and CMV-seropositive. Input material: PBMCs. This chain connects TRBV5-1 to TRBJ1-1; TRBD1 matches at 7 bases. CDR3 sequence (DNA): TGCGCCAGCAGGATAGACAGGGTTACTGAAGCTTTCTTT. It translates to CASRIDRVTEAFF.